Following are 27 T cell receptor beta chains from one sample sequenced in a study of blood T cells in healthy people across ages. Then a second PCR, running roughly 7 to 11 cycles, was carried out with a sample-barcoded 5' primer and a J-beta primer mix. TCRdb used MiXCR to reprocess the 5' RACE reads, holding one entry per CDR3 protein. The data show approximately 690,000 distinct CDR3 sequences, 45% to 65% seen once. The sample comprised blood. The receptors were sampled from a man aged 55 to 70 in good health.

This clonotype was counted between two and nine times. This chain links TRBV7-9 with TRBJ2-1; TRBD1 agrees at 7 bases. CDR3 size: 17 residues. Germline CDR1 SEHNR, CDR2 FQNEAQ (reference sequence). Trimming removed 0 bases from V and 4 bases from J; junction bases left unmatched: 9. The CDR3 here is CASSLASRTGLYNEQFF. DNA of the CDR3: TGTGCCAGCAGCTTAGCGTCCAGGACAGGCCTGTACAATGAGCAGTTCTTC.

The chain has TRBV5-1 and TRBJ2-6; a possible D gene is TRBD1 (6 bases). Germline CDR1 and CDR2: SGHRS and YFSETQ. The CDR3 length is 16 residues. Deletions cut 3 bases from V and 2 bases from J, with 12 bases between. CDR3 coding DNA: TGCGCCAGCAGCTCACTACAGGGAGCTGGGGCCAACGTCCTGACTTTC. This encodes CASSSLQGAGANVLTF.

In this sample, this clonotype turned up a few times. The J gene is TRBJ2-5, the V gene TRBV5-1, with D possibly matching TRBD1 (5 bases). The V gene's germline CDR1 is SGHRS and CDR2 YFSETQ. The CDR3 totals 15 residues. V was pared by 0 bases and J by 2 bases, with 11 bases between. CDR3 loop: CASSLGVDTQETQYF. The CDR3 nucleotides are TGCGCCAGCAGCTTGGGTGTGGACACACAAGAGACCCAGTACTTC. Looking up the rest from reference TRBV5-1 and TRBJ2-5 gives the full variable domain: KAGVTQTPRYLIKTRGQQVTLSCSPISGHRSVSWYQQTPGQGLQFLFEYFSETQRNKGNFPGRFSGRQFSNSRSEMNVSTLELGDSALYLCASSLGVDTQETQYFGPGTRLLVL.

The chain recombines TRBV7-9 with TRBJ2-1; 15 bases align to TRBD2. Trimming at V came to 5 bases and at J to 15 bases, leaving 8 bases not matched to a gene. The CDR3 is 14 residues long. Germline loops: CDR1 SEHNR, CDR2 FQNEAQ (reference sequence). CDR3 DNA sequence: TGTGCCAGCAGCGCCGGGACTAGCGGGGGGTTGACGTTCTTC. Amino acid sequence: CASSAGTSGGLTFF.

The CDR3 coding sequence is TGCGCCAGCAGCCAAGCGGGGCTCACAGATACGCAGTATTTT. It translates to CASSQAGLTDTQYF. The chain couples TRBV4-1 to TRBJ2-3; D assignment may be TRBD1 or TRBD2 (5 bases each). Deletions cut 1 base from V and 2 bases from J, with 7 bases between. From germline, CDR1 is MGHRA and CDR2 YSYEKL. CDR3 length: 14 residues.

The chain is built from TRBV6-2 or TRBV6-3 and TRBJ1-4; D is unresolved. CDR1 is MNHEY, CDR2 SVGEGT, per germline. This CDR3 comprises 14 residues. V shed 0 bases and J shed 7 bases, with 9 bases lying between them. For the CDR3, the DNA is TGTGCCAGCAGTTACTCGGCGATTGGTGAAAAACTGTTTTTT. This gives the protein CASSYSAIGEKLFF.

The rearrangement links TRBV2 to TRBJ2-6, with a weak D call TRBD2 (5 bases). V lost 1 base and J 0 bases, leaving 10 bases between the germline ends. CDR1 and CDR2 (germline): SNHLY, FYNNEI. This CDR3 is 17 amino acids long. The CDR3 spells CASSEETGISGANVLTF. As DNA, the CDR3 is TGTGCCAGCAGTGAAGAAACGGGGATCTCTGGGGCCAACGTCCTGACTTTC.

This clonotype was found a few times. This chain links TRBV19 with TRBJ1-2; the match to TRBD1 covers 9 bases. The CDR3 is 15 residues long. J gave up 4 bases and V 5 bases, and 8 bases lay outside the gene matches. Germline CDR1 and CDR2: LNHDA and SQIVND (reference sequence). This CDR3 reads CASSPRTGDVYGYTF. The CDR3 region has the DNA TGTGCCAGTAGTCCCAGGACAGGGGACGTCTATGGCTACACCTTC.

The chain employs TRBV7-9 and TRBJ2-1, with 7 positions matching TRBD2. This CDR3 is 16 amino acids long. Germline V CDR1 and CDR2: SEHNR, FQNEAQ (reference sequence). Unmatched junction bases numbered 7, after V lost 5 bases and J lost 0 bases. The CDR3: CASSAQLASSYNEQFF. CDR3 DNA sequence: TGTGCCAGCAGCGCCCAACTAGCGAGCTCCTACAATGAGCAGTTCTTC.

This clonotype turned up a few times. The chain uses TRBV29-1 and TRBJ2-1, with D possibly TRBD1 on 5 matching bases. Germline loops: CDR1 SQVTM, CDR2 ANQGSEA. This CDR3 has 12 amino acids. The V gene lost 2 bases and the J gene lost 5 bases, with 7 bases spanning the gap. CDR3 in amino acids: CSVERGNNEQFF. CDR3 sequence (DNA): TGCAGCGTTGAAAGGGGTAACAATGAGCAGTTCTTC.

The rearrangement joins TRBV7-2 to TRBJ2-1, with unresolved D. There are 14 residues in the CDR3. CDR1 is SGHTA and CDR2 is FQGNSA in the germline V gene. Trimming shortened V by 4 bases and J by 2 bases, and 9 bases separated the two germline ends. CDR3 protein: CASSSRPAYNEQFF. CDR3 nucleotide sequence: TGTGCCAGCAGCTCACGGCCAGCCTACAATGAGCAGTTCTTC.

The chain links TRBV3-1 to TRBJ1-2, with D possibly TRBD1 on 6 matching bases. Trimming took 3 bases from V and 3 from J, leaving 17 bases between them. The germline gives CDR1 LGHDT, CDR2 YNNKEL (reference sequence). The CDR3 has 16 amino acids. CDR3 coding DNA: TGTGCCAGCAGCCAGGGCCAGACTACAGGGCACTATGGCTACACCTTC. Translated: CASSQGQTTGHYGYTF.

This chain joins TRBV12-3 or TRBV12-4 and TRBJ1-2; 10 bases line up with TRBD1. CDR3 length: 16 amino acids. V lost 5 bases and J lost 3; bases outside the gene matches: 9. The CDR3 bases are TGTGCCAGCAGTCACCCGGGACAGGGGCGAGACTATGGCTACACCTTC. It encodes CASSHPGQGRDYGYTF.

This clonotype was detected a few times. The V gene is TRBV20-1, the J gene TRBJ2-3; D might be TRBD2 (6 bases). The germline gives CDR1 DFQATT, CDR2 SNEGSKA (reference sequence). The CDR3 has 14 amino acids. Trimming cost V 6 bases and J 4 bases, with 17 bases left between them. CDR3 loop: CSATFGGGSDTQYF. DNA for the CDR3: TGCAGTGCCACCTTCGGCGGAGGGTCAGATACGCAGTATTTT.

V usage is TRBV20-1 and J usage is TRBJ1-4, with D unresolved. CDR3 length: 13 amino acids. Germline CDR1 reads DFQATT; CDR2 reads SNEGSKA (reference sequence). Trimming took 0 bases from V and 11 from J, leaving 13 bases between them. The chain's CDR3 is CSARDVRAEKLFF. The DNA of the CDR3 is TGCAGTGCTAGAGATGTGAGGGCGGAGAAACTGTTTTTT.

V usage is TRBV29-1 and J usage is TRBJ2-3; TRBD2 agrees at 8 bases. CDR3 length equals 13 residues. Trimming cost V 5 bases and J 2 bases; bases outside gene matches: 3. The germline CDR1 and CDR2 sequences are SQVTM and ANQGSEA. As DNA, the CDR3 is TGCAGCGTTATGCGGGGGGCCACAGATACGCAGTATTTT. Protein product: CSVMRGATDTQYF.

The CDR3: CASSLYGTGQETQYF. CDR3 DNA sequence: TGTGCCAGCAGTCTATACGGGACAGGACAAGAGACCCAGTACTTC. J is TRBJ2-5 and V is TRBV12-3 or TRBV12-4, with 8 bases that match TRBD1. The CDR3 covers 15 residues. J gave up 2 bases and V 5 bases, and 7 bases lay outside the gene matches.

This clonotype was recorded a few times. The chain recombines TRBV29-1 with TRBJ2-5, with TRBD2 identical over 9 bases. The germline V gene has CDR1 SQVTM and CDR2 ANQGSEA. V shed 4 bases, J shed 5 bases, and the junction held 8 bases outside the gene matches. The CDR3 extends over 14 amino acids. CDR3 loop: CSVGASGAVETQYF. The CDR3 region has the DNA TGCAGCGTTGGAGCTAGCGGGGCGGTGGAGACCCAGTACTTC.

This clonotype was counted only a few times. The rearrangement joins TRBV12-3 or TRBV12-4 to TRBJ1-2; no definite D call. Trimming left V 3 bases short and J 4 bases short, with 12 bases between. The CDR3 has 14 residues. This CDR3 reads CASSFAGAGYGYTF. The CDR3 bases are TGTGCCAGCAGTTTCGCGGGCGCGGGCTATGGCTACACCTTC.

This clonotype has only a few counts. This rearrangement joins TRBV20-1 to TRBJ2-5; the D call may be TRBD1 or TRBD2 (5 bases each). CDR1 is DFQATT and CDR2 is SNEGSKA in the germline V gene (reference sequence). CDR3 length: 13 residues. CDR3 loop: CSPLGENQETQYF. The CDR3 DNA reads TGCAGCCCTTTGGGGGAGAACCAAGAGACCCAGTACTTC.

The chain employs TRBV3-1 and TRBJ2-6; D possibly corresponds to TRBD2 (5 bases). The length of the CDR3 is 16 residues. Germline CDR1 reads LGHDT; CDR2 reads YNNKEL (reference sequence). The ends were cut back, 4 bases at V and 0 bases at J, with 10 bases in the middle. CDR3 amino acids: CASSREGVSGANVLTF. Written as DNA, the CDR3 is TGTGCCAGCAGCCGTGAGGGAGTCTCTGGGGCCAACGTCCTGACTTTC. Using reference TRBV3-1 and TRBJ2-6 for the parts outside the CDR3, the full variable domain is DTAVSQTPKYLVTQMGNDKSIKCEQNLGHDTMYWYKQDSKKFLKIMFSYNNKELIINETVPNRFSPKSPDKAHLNLHINSLELGDSAVYFCASSREGVSGANVLTFGAGSRLTVL.

The gene calls are TRBV29-1 and TRBJ2-7; D gene ambiguous. The end of the DNA aligns better with TRBJ2-5, so the J call may be wrong. Looked up from germline, CDR1 is SQVTM and CDR2 is ANQGSEA. CDR3 size: 13 residues. This chain's CDR3 is CSVEKTASATQYF. Here the CDR3 DNA reads TGCAGCGTTGAGAAGACGGCCTCGGCGACCCAGTACTTC.

A remark on this clonotype: A read error may explain this, as a much larger clone is one base away. The V and J genes are TRBV7-6 and TRBJ2-3, with a weak D call TRBD2 (7 bases). Germline CDR1 SGHVS, CDR2 FNYEAQ. The CDR3 extends over 14 amino acids. The CDR3 loop is CTSRGGGLTDTQYF. The CDR3, as DNA: TGTACCAGCAGAGGGGGGGGCCTTACAGATACGCAGTATTTT.

This chain uses TRBV12-3 or TRBV12-4 with TRBJ1-2; no reliable D call. This CDR3 region has 11 residues. Trimming removed 8 bases from V and 8 bases from J, with 12 bases in between. The CDR3 here is CASSHPLGYTF. CDR3 DNA sequence: TGTGCCAGCTCCCACCCCTTGGGCTACACCTTC.

This sequence joins TRBV7-6 and TRBJ2-7; D unclear. Germline loops: CDR1 SGHVS, CDR2 FNYEAQ. The CDR3 sequence is 15 residues long. V lost 1 base, J lost 3 bases, and 13 bases lay in between. As DNA, the CDR3 is TGTGCCAGCAGCTTAGGGCCAGATAGGATCTACGAGCAGTACTTC. It codes for CASSLGPDRIYEQYF.

This rearrangement joins TRBV29-1 to TRBJ1-1; D is uncertain. There are 13 residues in the CDR3. The V end lost 1 base, the J end lost 1 base, and 7 bases lay between the germline ends. Germline V gene data show CDR1 as SQVTM and CDR2 as ANQGSEA. The DNA of the CDR3 is TGCAGCGTTGAAGGACTGAGGAACACTGAAGCTTTCTTT. It is translated as CSVEGLRNTEAFF.

The chain carries TRBV12-5 and TRBJ2-2; D call uncertain. Trimming removed 1 base at V and 6 bases at J, with 6 bases between. Germline lookup yields CDR1 LGHNT and CDR2 FRNRAP. The CDR3 covers 13 residues. The CDR3 loop is CASGLALAGELFF. The DNA for the CDR3 is TGTGCTAGTGGTTTGGCGCTAGCCGGGGAGCTGTTTTTT.